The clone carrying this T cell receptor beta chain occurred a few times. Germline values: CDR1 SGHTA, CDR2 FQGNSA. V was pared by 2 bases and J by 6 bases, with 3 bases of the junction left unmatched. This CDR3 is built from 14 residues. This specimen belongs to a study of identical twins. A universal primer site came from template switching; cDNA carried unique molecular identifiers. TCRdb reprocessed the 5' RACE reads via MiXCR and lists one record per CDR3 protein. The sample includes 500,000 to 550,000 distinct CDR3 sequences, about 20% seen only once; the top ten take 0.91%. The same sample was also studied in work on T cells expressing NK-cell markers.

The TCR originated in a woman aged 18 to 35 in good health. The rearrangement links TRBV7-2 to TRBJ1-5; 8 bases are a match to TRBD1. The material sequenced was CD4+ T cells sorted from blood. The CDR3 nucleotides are TGTGCCAGCAGCTTAATAGGACAGGGTCAGCCCCAGCATTTT. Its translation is CASSLIGQGQPQHF.